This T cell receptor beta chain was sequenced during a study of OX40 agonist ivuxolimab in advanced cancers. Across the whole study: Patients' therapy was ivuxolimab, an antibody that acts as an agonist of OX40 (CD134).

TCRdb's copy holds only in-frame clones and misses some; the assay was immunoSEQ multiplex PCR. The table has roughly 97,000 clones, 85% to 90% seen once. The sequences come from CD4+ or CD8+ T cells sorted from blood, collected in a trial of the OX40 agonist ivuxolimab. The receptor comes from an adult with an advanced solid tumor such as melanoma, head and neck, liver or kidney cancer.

CDR3 nucleotides: TGTGCCAGCAGTTTCCCAACTAGCGGGGGGGCTAGTCACAATGAGCAGTTCTTC. Translation gives CASSFPTSGGASHNEQFF. This chain uses TRBV27 with TRBJ2-1; 13 bases are a match to TRBD2. The CDR3 covers 18 residues. V trimming: 3 bases; J trimming: 5 bases; junction bases outside the gene matches: 10. In germline, CDR1 is MNHEY, CDR2 SMNVEV (reference sequence).